This T cell receptor beta chain was obtained from a study of spatial heterogeneity in lung cancer. The CDR3 consists of 17 residues. Trimming removed 4 bases from V and 0 bases from J; junction bases left unmatched: 7. Germline V gene lookup returns CDR1 SGHNT and CDR2 YYREEE (reference sequence). A distinct unique molecular identifier was carried by each TCR cDNA molecule. TCRdb called the 5' RACE reads again in MiXCR, with one record for every CDR3 protein. In the table there are more than 9,500 distinct CDR3 sequences, 20% to 25% of which are singletons. Indicated time point: blood at routine non-recurrence follow-up after resection.

The V and J genes are TRBV5-4 and TRBJ2-1, with 10 bases that match TRBD2. This clonotype was sampled from a female donor with early-stage non-small cell lung cancer. The input for sequencing was PBMCs, taken at follow-up. CDR3 residues: CASSHASGGASYNEQFF. DNA of the CDR3: TGTGCCAGCAGCCATGCTAGCGGGGGTGCCTCCTACAATGAGCAGTTCTTC. The entire variable domain, with the rest obtained from reference TRBV5-4 and TRBJ2-1, is as follows: ETGVTQSPTHLIKTRGQQVTLRCSSQSGHNTVSWYQQALGQGPQFIFQYYREEENGRGNFPPRFSGLQFPNYSSELNVNALELDDSALYLCASSHASGGASYNEQFFGPGTRLTVL.